The present T cell receptor (beta chain) was sequenced within a study of blood T cell repertoires in COVID-19. Study details: The study drew acute and convalescent COVID-19 samples from the United States, Italy and Spain. T cells, B-cell-depleted T cells, or PBMCs provided the cDNA or gDNA that served as material.

Enrolled during active infection, Seattle patients were then followed longitudinally. Method: immunoSEQ multiplex PCR; TCRdb's copy keeps in-frame clones and lacks some. The table has approximately 270,000 clones, 70% to 85% seen once. The CDR3 loop spans 14 amino acids. The germline V gene encodes CDR1 MDHEN and CDR2 SYDVKM. V was trimmed by 5 bases and J by 2 bases, leaving 12 bases between them. This sequence joins TRBV28 and TRBJ1-2; a weak D match, TRBD1 (6 bases). What was sequenced was peripheral blood. The clonotype comes from a human donor with COVID-19, enrolled during active disease. The donor label of this sample is uncertain. The CDR3 spells CASSQSGANYGYTF. DNA of the CDR3: TGTGCCAGCAGTCAGTCAGGGGCGAACTATGGCTACACCTTC.